This TCR beta chain stems from a study of cytomegalovirus exposure and HLA in healthy donors. Study results and caveats: With DRB1 most and HLA-C fewest, TCR association rates differed between HLA loci in a later analysis. In a later analysis, most CMV-associated TCR beta chains appeared HLA-restricted.

Between the trimmed V and J ends, which lost 4 bases and 7 bases, there was a span of 24 bases. This CDR3 is 17 amino acids long. Per the germline V gene, CDR1 is SGHKS and CDR2 is YYEKEE (reference sequence). The PCR contained 60 Vbeta and 13 Jbeta primers. The data were produced by immunoSEQ multiplex PCR, yet TCRdb's version contains in-frame clones alone and is incomplete. The table lists 160,000 or so clones, around 76% of them singletons. About this clone: No antigen is known for it.

This rearrangement joins TRBV5-5 to TRBJ2-1; a possible D gene is TRBD2 (6 bases). The clonotype originates from a man aged 40-55 years in good health and CMV-seronegative. The source material was PBMCs. CDR3 region: CASSRAQTSFSWNEQFF. The DNA of the CDR3 is TGTGCCAGCAGCCGAGCCCAAACTAGCTTTTCTTGGAATGAGCAGTTCTTC.